These T cell receptor beta chains were read from a single sample in a study of technical replicates of blood from a handful of donors. Sequencing was performed with immunoSEQ multiplex PCR; in TCRdb, only in-frame clones are kept and a portion is missing. The sample has almost 90,000 clones, 94% seen once. The specimen was T cells isolated from PBMCs. The origin of the receptors is a human donor in good health. Each CDR3 is given without its conserved first and last residue.

TRBJ2-6 | TRBV19 | ASSPRWSVSSGANVLT
TRBJ1-2 | TRBV18 | ASSPPPGTTYGYT
TRBJ2-1 | TRBV19 | ASSPTTGEQF
TRBJ2-1 | TRBV6-5 | ASSYSWSDEQF
TRBJ1-5 | TRBV6-6 | ASRDRDSNQPQH
TRBJ1-1 | TRBV7-9 | ASSFQGNTEAF
TRBJ2-2 | TRBV5-1 | ASSLPSGQTGELF
TRBJ1-4 | TRBV5-1 | ASSLQTGGSTNEKLF
TRBJ2-1 | TRBV7-9 | ASRQGAAEQF
TRBJ1-5 | TRBV5-6 | ASSLGRGSNQPQH
TRBJ2-7 | TRBV5-1 | ASSRGLAGGPSAYEQY
TRBJ2-3 | TRBV7-8 | ASSPWTGQSAQY
TRBJ1-5 | TRBV28 | ASSSGGNQPQH
TRBJ1-5 | TRBV5-1 | ASSFLPGVDGQPQH
TRBJ1-5 | TRBV28 | ASSFRPGQGGAGNQPQH
TRBJ1-2 | TRBV5-6 | ASTRGTPWGYT
TRBJ2-1 | TRBV27 | ASSYFGGIPAEQF
TRBJ1-4 | TRBV27 | ASSSYRGGEKLF
TRBJ2-4 | TRBV2 | ASSATSGYKNIQY
TRBJ2-2 | TRBV5-1 | ASSTPGQGASNTGELF
TRBJ2-7 | TRBV29-1 | SAGISYEQY
TRBJ1-5 | TRBV5-1 | ASSFGPTGGQGQPQH
TRBJ1-2 | TRBV6-6 | ASRGDRDRGYT
TRBJ2-7 | TRBV27 | ASSLNTGTSLEQY
TRBJ2-5 | TRBV6-1 | ASSELPLQETQY
TRBJ2-2 | TRBV7-9 | ASSLAQVTGELF
TRBJ2-5 | TRBV27 | ASSPSLRETQY
TRBJ2-2 | TRBV9 | ASSSNTGELF
TRBJ1-2 | TRBV6-6 | ASRQVSGYT
TRBJ2-5 | TRBV4-1 | ASSLGQQETQY
TRBJ1-1 | TRBV4-1 | ASSQDPGWNTEAF
TRBJ1-1 | TRBV18 | ASSASGDTEAF
TRBJ2-4 | TRBV6-1 | ASMGQGASIQY
TRBJ2-2 | TRBV4-1 | ASSHRTNRGTGELF
TRBJ2-1 | TRBV7-9 | ASSPNLAHSYNEQF
TRBJ2-2 | TRBV7-9 | ASSRTGAGELF
TRBJ2-7 | TRBV11-3 | ASSPNPGDYEQY
TRBJ2-3 | TRBV5-8 | ASRRRGPLGTQY
TRBJ2-7 | TRBV4-1 | ASSPGLAGLSYEQY
TRBJ1-4 | TRBV27 | ASSLGLQELRTEKLF
TRBJ2-5 | TRBV30 | AWSRAFLEQY
TRBJ1-5 | TRBV5-1 | ASSATINQPQH
TRBJ1-2 | TRBV10-2 | ASSARDRGLSYGYT
TRBJ1-5 | TRBV5-1 | ASSEGDVGNQPQH
TRBJ2-5 | TRBV5-6 | ASSSYWAYQETQY
TRBJ2-1 | TRBV4-2 | ASSQKQGYNEQF
TRBJ2-7 | TRBV30 | AWSGGGGTYEQY
TRBJ1-5 | TRBV28 | ASWNRGSGVVNQPQH
TRBJ1-4 | TRBV11-2 | ASSLGQRNEKLF
TRBJ1-5 | TRBV28 | ASSLSDSSNQPQH
TRBJ1-1 | TRBV28 | ASSFAELYTEAF
TRBJ2-3 | TRBV5-1 | ASSTRGGVDTQY
TRBJ2-3 | TRBV18 | ASSPGASDTQY
TRBJ2-7 | TRBV28 | ASSLGFGAGRAYEQY
TRBJ1-4 | TRBV5-1 | ASSLTGDPATNEKLF
TRBJ1-4 | TRBV6-1 | AGRWGEKLF
TRBJ2-7 | TRBV7-9 | ASTAGFYEQY